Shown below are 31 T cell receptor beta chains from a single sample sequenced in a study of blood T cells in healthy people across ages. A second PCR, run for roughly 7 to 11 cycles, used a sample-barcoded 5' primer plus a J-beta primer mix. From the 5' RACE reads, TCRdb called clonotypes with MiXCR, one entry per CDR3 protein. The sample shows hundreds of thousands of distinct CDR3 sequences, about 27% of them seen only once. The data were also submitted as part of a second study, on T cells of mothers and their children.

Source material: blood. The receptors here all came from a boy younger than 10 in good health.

CDR3 in amino acids: CASSRLESTDTQYF. Written as DNA, the CDR3 is TGTGCCAGCAGCAGACTAGAAAGCACAGATACGCAGTATTTT. The chain combines TRBV6-6 with TRBJ2-3; D may be TRBD2 (6 bases). The germline gives CDR1 MNHNY, CDR2 SVGAGI (reference sequence). The CDR3 is 14 residues long. V lost 6 bases to trimming and J lost 0 bases, with 10 bases between them.

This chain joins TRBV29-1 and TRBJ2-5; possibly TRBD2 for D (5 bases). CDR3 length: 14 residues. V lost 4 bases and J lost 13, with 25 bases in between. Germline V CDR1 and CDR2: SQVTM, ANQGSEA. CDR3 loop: CSVVRVPEGDPRYF. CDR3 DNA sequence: TGCAGCGTTGTTCGCGTTCCCGAGGGAGACCCCCGGTACTTC.

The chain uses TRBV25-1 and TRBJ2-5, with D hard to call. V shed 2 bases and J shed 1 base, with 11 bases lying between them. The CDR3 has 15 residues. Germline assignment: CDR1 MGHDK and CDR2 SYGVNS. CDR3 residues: CASSEGYATQETQYF. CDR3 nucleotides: TGTGCCAGCAGTGAAGGTTATGCGACCCAAGAGACCCAGTACTTC.

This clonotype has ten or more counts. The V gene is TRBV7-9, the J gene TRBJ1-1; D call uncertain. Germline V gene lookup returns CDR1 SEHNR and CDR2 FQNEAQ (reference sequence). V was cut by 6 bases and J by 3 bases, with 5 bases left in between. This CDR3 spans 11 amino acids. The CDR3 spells CASSLDTEAFF. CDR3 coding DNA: TGTGCCAGCAGTTTGGACACTGAAGCTTTCTTT.

DNA for the CDR3: TGTGCCAGTAGTCTCCTTGGGGGCGGGACTGAGCAGTTCTTC. Protein sequence: CASSLLGGGTEQFF. The chain uses TRBV19 and TRBJ2-1; the D gene could be TRBD1 or TRBD2 (6 bases each). Germline-derived CDR1 and CDR2 are LNHDA and SQIVND (reference sequence). The CDR3 runs 14 residues. With 5 bases removed from V and 9 bases from J, the gap between germline ends came to 17 bases.

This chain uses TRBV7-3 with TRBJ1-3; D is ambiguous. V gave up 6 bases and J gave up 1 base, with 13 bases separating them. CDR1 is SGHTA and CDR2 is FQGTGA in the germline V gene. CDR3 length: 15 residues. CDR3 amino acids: CASSPWAGSGNTIYF. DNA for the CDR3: TGTGCCAGCAGTCCGTGGGCAGGTTCTGGAAACACCATATATTTT.

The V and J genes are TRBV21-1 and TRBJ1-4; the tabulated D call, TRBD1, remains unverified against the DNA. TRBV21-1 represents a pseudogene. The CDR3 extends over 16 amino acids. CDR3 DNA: TGTGCCAGCAGCAAAGGCGAGGAGGAAAAGGGGGGAAAAACTGTTTTT. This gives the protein CASSKGEEEKGGKTVF.

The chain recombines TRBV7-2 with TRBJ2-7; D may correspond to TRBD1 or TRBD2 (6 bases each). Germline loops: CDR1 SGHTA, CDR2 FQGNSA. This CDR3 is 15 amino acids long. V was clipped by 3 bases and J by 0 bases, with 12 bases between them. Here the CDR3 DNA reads TGTGCCAGCAGCTTGATGAGGGGGGTCTCCTACGAGCAGTACTTC. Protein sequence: CASSLMRGVSYEQYF.

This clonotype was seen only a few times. The CDR3 nucleotides read TGTGCCAGCAGTGAAACCTGGGACGATGAGCAGTTCTTC. This encodes CASSETWDDEQFF. The chain employs TRBV2 and TRBJ2-1; D may be TRBD1 or TRBD2 (5 bases each). The ends were cut back, 2 bases at V and 8 bases at J, with 10 bases in the middle. CDR3 size: 13 residues. Per the germline V gene, CDR1 is SNHLY and CDR2 is FYNNEI. Full variable domain (missing parts from reference TRBV2 and TRBJ2-1): EPEVTQTPSHQVTQMGQEVILRCVPISNHLYFYWYRQILGQKVEFLVSFYNNEISEKSEIFDDQFSVERPDGSNFTLKIRSTKLEDSAMYFCASSETWDDEQFFGPGTRLTVL.

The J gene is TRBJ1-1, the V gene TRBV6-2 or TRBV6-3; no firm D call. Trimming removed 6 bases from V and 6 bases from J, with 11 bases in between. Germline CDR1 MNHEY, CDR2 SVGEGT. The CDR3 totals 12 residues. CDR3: CASRSQLPEAFF. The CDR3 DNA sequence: TGTGCCAGCAGGTCTCAGCTCCCTGAAGCTTTCTTT.

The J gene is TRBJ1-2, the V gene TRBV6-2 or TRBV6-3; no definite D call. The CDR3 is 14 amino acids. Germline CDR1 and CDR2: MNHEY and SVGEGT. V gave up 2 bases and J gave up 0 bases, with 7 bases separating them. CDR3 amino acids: CASSYDGANYGYTF. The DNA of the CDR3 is TGTGCCAGCAGTTACGACGGAGCTAACTATGGCTACACCTTC.

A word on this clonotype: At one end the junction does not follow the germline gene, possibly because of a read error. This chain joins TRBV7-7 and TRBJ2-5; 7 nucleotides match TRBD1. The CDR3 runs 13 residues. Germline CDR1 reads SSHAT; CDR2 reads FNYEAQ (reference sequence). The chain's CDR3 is CASRPTGVETQYF. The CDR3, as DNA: TGTGCTAGCAGACCCACAGGGGTGGAGACCCAGTACTTC.

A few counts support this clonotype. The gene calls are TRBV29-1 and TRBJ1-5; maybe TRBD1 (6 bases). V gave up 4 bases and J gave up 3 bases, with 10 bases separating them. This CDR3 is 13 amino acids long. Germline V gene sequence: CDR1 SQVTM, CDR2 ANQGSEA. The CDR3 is CSVAQGTNQPQHF. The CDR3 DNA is TGCAGCGTTGCACAGGGAACCAATCAGCCCCAGCATTTT.

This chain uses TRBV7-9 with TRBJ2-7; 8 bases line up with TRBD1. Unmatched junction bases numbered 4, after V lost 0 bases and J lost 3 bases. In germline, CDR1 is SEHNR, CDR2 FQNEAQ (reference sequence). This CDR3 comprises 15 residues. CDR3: CASSLAEDRVYEQYF. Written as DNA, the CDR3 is TGTGCCAGCAGCTTAGCAGAGGACAGGGTCTACGAGCAGTACTTC. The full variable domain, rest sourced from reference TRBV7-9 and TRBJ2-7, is DTGVSQNPRHKITKRGQNVTFRCDPISEHNRLYWYRQTLGQGPEFLTYFQNEAQLEKSRLLSDRFSAERPKGSFSTLEIQRTEQGDSAMYLCASSLAEDRVYEQYFGPGTRLTVT.

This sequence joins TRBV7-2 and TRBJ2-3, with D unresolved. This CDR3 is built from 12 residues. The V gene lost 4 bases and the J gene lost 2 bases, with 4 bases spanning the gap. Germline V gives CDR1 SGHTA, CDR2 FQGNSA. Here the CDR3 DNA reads TGTGCCAGCAGCTACCTCACAGATACGCAGTATTTT. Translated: CASSYLTDTQYF.

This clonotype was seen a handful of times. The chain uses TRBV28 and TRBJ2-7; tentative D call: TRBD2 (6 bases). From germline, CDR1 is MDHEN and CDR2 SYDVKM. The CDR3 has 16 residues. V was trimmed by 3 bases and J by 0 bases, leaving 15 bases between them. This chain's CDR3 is CASSFLPRGSSYEQYF. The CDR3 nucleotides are TGTGCCAGCAGTTTCCTCCCTCGGGGGAGCTCCTACGAGCAGTACTTC.

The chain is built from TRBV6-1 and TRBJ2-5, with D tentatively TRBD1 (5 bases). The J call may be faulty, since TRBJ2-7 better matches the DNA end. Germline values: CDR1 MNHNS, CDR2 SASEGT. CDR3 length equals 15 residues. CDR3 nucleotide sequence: TGTGCCAGCAGTGTAAGTACAGGACCGGTATACGAGCAGTACTTC. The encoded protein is CASSVSTGPVYEQYF.

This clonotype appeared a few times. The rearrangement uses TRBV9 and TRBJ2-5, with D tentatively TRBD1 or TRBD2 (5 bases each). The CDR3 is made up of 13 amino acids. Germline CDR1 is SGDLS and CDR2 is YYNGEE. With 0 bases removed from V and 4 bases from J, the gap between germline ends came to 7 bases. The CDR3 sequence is CASSVAGLETQYF. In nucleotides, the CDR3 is TGTGCCAGCAGCGTAGCGGGGCTAGAGACCCAGTACTTC.

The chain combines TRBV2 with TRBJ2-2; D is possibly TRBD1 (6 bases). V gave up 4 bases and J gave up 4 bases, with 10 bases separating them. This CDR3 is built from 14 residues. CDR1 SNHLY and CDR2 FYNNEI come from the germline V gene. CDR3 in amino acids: CASSGNRATGELFF. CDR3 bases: TGTGCCAGCAGTGGTAACAGGGCCACCGGGGAGCTGTTTTTT. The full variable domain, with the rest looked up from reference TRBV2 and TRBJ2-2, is EPEVTQTPSHQVTQMGQEVILRCVPISNHLYFYWYRQILGQKVEFLVSFYNNEISEKSEIFDDQFSVERPDGSNFTLKIRSTKLEDSAMYFCASSGNRATGELFFGEGSRLTVL.

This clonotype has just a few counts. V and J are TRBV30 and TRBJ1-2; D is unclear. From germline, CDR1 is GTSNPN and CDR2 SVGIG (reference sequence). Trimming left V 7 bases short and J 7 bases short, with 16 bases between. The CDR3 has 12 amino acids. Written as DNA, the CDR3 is TGTGCCTTGCGACCCCCGGGTGGTGGCTACACCTTC. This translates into CALRPPGGGYTF.

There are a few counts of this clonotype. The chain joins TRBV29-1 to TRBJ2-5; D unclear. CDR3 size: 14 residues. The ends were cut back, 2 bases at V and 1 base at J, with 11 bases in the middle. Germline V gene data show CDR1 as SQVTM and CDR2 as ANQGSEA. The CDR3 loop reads CSVEFPIGQETQYF. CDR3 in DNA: TGCAGCGTTGAATTTCCTATCGGCCAAGAGACCCAGTACTTC.

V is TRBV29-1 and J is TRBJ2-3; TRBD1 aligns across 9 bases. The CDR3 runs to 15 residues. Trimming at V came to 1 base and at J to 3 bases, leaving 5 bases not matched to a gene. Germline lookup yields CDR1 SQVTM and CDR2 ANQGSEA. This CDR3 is CSVEAPDRGTDTQYF. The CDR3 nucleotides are TGCAGCGTTGAAGCTCCAGACAGGGGGACAGATACGCAGTATTTT.

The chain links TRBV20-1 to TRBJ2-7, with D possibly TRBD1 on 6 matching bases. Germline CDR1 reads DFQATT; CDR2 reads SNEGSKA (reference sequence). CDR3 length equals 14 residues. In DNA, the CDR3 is TGCGGGGTCCCCAGTGCAGGGGCTATCTACGAGCAGTACTTC. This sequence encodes CGVPSAGAIYEQYF.

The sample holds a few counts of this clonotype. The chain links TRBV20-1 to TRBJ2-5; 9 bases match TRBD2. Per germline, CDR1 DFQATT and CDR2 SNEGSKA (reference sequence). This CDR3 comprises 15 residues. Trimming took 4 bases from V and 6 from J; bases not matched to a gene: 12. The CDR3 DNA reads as TGCAGTGCTACCTCTAGCGGGATAGGGACTCAGACCCAGTACTTC. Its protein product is CSATSSGIGTQTQYF.

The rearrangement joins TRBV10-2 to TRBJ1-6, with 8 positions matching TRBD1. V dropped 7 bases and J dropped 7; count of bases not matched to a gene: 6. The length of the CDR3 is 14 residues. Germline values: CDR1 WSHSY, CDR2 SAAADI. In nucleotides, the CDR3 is TGCGCCAGCACCCTGACAGGGGAGAATTCACCCCTCCACTTT. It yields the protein CASTLTGENSPLHF.

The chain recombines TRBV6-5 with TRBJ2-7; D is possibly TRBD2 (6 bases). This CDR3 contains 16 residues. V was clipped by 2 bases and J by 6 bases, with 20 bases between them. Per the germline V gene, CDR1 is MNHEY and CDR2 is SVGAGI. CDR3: CASSYTGGAPTPEQYF. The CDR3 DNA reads TGTGCCAGCAGTTACACTGGCGGGGCCCCTACGCCCGAGCAGTACTTC.

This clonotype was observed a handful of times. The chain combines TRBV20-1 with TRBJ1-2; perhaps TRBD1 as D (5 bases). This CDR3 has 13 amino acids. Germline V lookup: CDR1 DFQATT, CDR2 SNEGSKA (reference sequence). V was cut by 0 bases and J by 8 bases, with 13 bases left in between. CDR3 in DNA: TGCAGTGCTAGAGAAACGGCAGGGACGGGCTACACCTTC. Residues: CSARETAGTGYTF.

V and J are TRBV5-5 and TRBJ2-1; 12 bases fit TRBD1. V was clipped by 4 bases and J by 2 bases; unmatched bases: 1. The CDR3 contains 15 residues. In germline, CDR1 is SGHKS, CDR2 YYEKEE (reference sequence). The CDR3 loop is CASSRDRGPYNEQFF. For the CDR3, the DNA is TGTGCCAGCAGCCGGGACAGGGGGCCCTACAATGAGCAGTTCTTC.

The CDR3 protein is CASRRSGEGLDEQYF. The CDR3 region has the DNA TGTGCCAGCAGACGCTCCGGGGAGGGATTGGACGAGCAGTACTTC. The rearrangement links TRBV6-5 to TRBJ2-7; 7 bases align to TRBD2. Trimming cost V 6 bases and J 5 bases; bases outside gene matches: 13. The CDR3 is made up of 15 amino acids. Germline V gene data show CDR1 as MNHEY and CDR2 as SVGAGI.

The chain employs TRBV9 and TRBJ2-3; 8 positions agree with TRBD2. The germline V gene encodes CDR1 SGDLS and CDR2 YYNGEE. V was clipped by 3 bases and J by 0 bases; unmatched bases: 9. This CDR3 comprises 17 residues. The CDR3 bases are TGTGCCAGCAGCGCTTTCGTAAGCGGGGGCAGCACAGATACGCAGTATTTT. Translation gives CASSAFVSGGSTDTQYF.

The CDR3 bases are TGTGCCAGCAGCTTGTCGCTAGGCCCCTCAAAATACAATGAGCAGTTCTTC. Translating gives CASSLSLGPSKYNEQFF. The chain joins TRBV7-9 to TRBJ2-1; unclear D gene. The germline gives CDR1 SEHNR, CDR2 FQNEAQ (reference sequence). The CDR3 runs 17 residues. The germline V and J ends were trimmed by 3 bases and 4 bases, with 19 bases remaining between them.